This T cell receptor (beta chain) was captured by sequencing in a study of blood T cell repertoires in COVID-19. Trimming took 4 bases from V and 7 from J; bases not matched to a gene: 6. The CDR3 totals 14 residues. Clones were sequenced by immunoSEQ multiplex PCR, and TCRdb holds only the in-frame ones, with some missing. The top ten hold about 2% of the sample, which has under 130,000 clones, roughly 81% seen once. Input material: peripheral blood. The sequence was collected from a human donor in a cohort sampled during active COVID-19. The chain carries TRBV23-1 and TRBJ2-2; TRBD2 matches 7 bases. TRBV23-1 falls under the ORF class, with uncertain function. The CDR3 reads CASSRPGRDGELFF. The CDR3 bases are TGCGCCAGCAGTCGCCCAGGGAGGGACGGGGAGCTGTTTTTT.